The entry that follows covers one T cell receptor (beta chain) sequence. This clonotype was seen a handful of times. Its antigen has not been determined. There are no base qualities to consult, and no much larger clone falls within one base. This sample was taken from a study of T-cell reconstitution after alpha-beta-depleted transplantation in children (dated by TCRdb to the mid-2010s). Background on the whole study: T-cell immune reconstitution after TCRalphabeta/CD19-depleted allogeneic hematopoietic cell transplantation in children was quantitatively tracked in the study by means of TCR repertoire profiling. Summary of the overall study and its limitations: In some patients, high TCRbeta diversity at day 60 was attributed to recipient T cells and intrathymic progenitors that had survived conditioning. The apparently early alphabetaT-cell count recovery about two months after transplant was reportedly dependent on only several hundred rapidly expanded clones derived from non-depleted graft cells. The frequencies of hyperexpanded clones fell over the following months, and after one year, T-cell counts and TCRbeta diversity were mostly attributed to newly produced T cells.

The germline V gene provides CDR1 LGHNA and CDR2 YSLEER. Including the terminal cysteine and phenylalanine, the CDR3 comprises 14 residues. Only CDR3 DNA remains: 42 bases, in frame from the first base. Trimming at the junction amounts to 0 bases on V and 9 bases on J, and the germline ends lie 12 bases apart. The sample's treatment or condition label is to be understood as: allogeneic hematopoietic cell transplantation with graft depleted of TCRalphabeta T cells and CD19 B cells. TCRalphabeta/CD19-depleted allogeneic hematopoietic cell grafts were given to the transplant recipients, all of whom were children. Library preparation employed PCR. Data came from an Illumina HiSeq 2500. Molecular barcoding was employed in the preparation of TCR libraries, with unique molecular identifiers being used to normalize TCRbeta repertoire quantification. TCRdb reworked the public reads: Q25 trimming with fastp, MiXCR clone assembly, productive beta chains retained. For every CDR3 protein sequence, its rows merge into one entry that carries the most common genes and DNA. For this sample the table gives some 81,000 distinct CDR3 sequences, of which around 14% were detected only once. Together, the top ten hold 25% to 35% of the sample.

Here the chain combines TRBV4-3 and TRBJ2-1; matching of 5 bases hints at TRBD1 as the D gene. The material was PBMCs, mostly from graft donor cells, obtained 180 days after TCRalphabeta/CD19-depleted stem cell transplant. This sequence was found in a male patient aged 2-9 years who had a stem cell transplant for acute lymphoblastic leukemia, so the T cells may come from the graft donor. The CDR3 here reads CASSQEGASVEQFF. Here is the DNA: TGCGCCAGCAGCCAAGAAGGGGCCAGCGTTGAGCAGTTCTTC.